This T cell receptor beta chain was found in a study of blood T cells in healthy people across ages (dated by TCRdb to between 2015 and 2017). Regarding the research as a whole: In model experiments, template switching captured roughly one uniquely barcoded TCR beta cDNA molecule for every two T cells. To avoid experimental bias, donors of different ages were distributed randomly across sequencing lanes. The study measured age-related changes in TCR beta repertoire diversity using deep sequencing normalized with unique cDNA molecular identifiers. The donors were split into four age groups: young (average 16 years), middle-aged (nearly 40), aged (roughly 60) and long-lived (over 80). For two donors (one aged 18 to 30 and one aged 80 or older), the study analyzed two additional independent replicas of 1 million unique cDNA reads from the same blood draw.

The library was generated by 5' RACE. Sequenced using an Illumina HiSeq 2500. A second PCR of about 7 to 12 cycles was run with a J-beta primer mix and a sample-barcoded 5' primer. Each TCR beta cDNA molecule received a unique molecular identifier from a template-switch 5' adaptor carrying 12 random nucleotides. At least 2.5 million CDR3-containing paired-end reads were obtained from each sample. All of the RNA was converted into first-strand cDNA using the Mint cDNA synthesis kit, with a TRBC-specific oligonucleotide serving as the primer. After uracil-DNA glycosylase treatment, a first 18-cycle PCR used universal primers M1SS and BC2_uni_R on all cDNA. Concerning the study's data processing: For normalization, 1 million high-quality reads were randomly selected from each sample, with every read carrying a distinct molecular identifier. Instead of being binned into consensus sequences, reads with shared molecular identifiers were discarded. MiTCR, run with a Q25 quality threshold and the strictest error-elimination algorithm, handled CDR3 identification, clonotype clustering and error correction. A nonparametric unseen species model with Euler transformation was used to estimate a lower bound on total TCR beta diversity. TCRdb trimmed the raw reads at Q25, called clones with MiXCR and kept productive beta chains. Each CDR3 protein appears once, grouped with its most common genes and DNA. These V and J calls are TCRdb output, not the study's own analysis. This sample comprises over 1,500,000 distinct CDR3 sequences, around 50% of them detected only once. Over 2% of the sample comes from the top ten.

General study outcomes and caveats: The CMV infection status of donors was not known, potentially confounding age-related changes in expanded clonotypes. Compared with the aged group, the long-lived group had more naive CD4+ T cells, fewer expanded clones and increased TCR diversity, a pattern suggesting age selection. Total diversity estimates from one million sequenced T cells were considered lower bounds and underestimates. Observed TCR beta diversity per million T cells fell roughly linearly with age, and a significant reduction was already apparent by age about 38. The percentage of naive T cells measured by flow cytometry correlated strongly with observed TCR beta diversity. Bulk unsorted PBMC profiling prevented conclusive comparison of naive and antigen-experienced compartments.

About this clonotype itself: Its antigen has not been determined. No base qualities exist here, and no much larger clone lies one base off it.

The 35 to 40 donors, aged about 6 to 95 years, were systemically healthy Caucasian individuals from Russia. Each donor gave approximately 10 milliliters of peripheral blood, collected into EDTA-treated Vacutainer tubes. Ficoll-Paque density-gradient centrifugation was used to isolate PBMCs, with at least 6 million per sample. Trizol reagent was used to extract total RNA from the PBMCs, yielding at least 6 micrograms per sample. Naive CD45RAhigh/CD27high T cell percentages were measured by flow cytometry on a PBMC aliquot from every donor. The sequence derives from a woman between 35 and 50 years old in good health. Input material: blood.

The nucleotide sequence is TGTGCCAGCAGCCAAGAGGGTCCCGGTAGGACAGATACGCAGTATTTT. Translated, this is CASSQEGPGRTDTQYF. Recombination joined TRBV4-2 with TRBJ2-3, with the D gene too uncertain to name. V loses 0 bases of germline sequence and J loses 3 bases, and the interval between the two ends is 13 bases. There are 16 amino acids in the CDR3, from cysteine to phenylalanine inclusive. CDR3 DNA is the only sequence kept; it has 48 bases, read in frame from the first base. The CDR1 and CDR2 encoded by the germline V gene are LGHNA and YNFKEQ.